This T cell receptor (beta chain) was identified in a study of cytomegalovirus exposure and HLA in healthy donors. About this clone itself: The antigen remains unidentified.

This CDR3 has 17 amino acids. After removal of 0 bases from V and 1 base from J, the junction contained 9 bases not matched to a gene. Germline assignment: CDR1 SGDLS and CDR2 YYNGEE. 13 Jbeta primers and 60 Vbeta primers were used for the PCR. Assay used: immunoSEQ multiplex PCR; TCRdb lists only in-frame clones, some missing. The sample includes roughly 100,000 clones, over 9.5% of them seen just once. Overall study findings and caveats: A later analysis reportedly identified an Asian-associated ancestry cluster as carrying fewer N-insertions than the roughly 700-donor mean.

The chain couples TRBV9 to TRBJ2-7; 8 positions match TRBD2. Sequenced input: PBMCs. This clonotype originated in a man between 40 and 49 years old in good health and CMV-seropositive. CDR3 DNA sequence: TGTGCCAGCAGCGTAGCTGACGGGAGGGCTCCTTCCTACGAGCAGTACTTC. Protein sequence: CASSVADGRAPSYEQYF.